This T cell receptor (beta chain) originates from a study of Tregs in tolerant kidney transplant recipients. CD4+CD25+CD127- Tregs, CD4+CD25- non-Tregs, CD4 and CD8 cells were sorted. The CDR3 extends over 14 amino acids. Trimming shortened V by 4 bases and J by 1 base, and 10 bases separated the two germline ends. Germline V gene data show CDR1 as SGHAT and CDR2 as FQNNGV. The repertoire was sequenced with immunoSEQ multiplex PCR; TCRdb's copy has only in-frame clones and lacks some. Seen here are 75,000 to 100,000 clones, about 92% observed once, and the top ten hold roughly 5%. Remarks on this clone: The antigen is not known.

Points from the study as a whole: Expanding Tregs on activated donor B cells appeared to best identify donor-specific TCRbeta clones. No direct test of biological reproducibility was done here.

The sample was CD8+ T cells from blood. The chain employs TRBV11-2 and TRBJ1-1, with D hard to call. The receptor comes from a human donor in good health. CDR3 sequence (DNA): TGTGCCAGCAGCTGGGGAGGGTCGAACACTGAAGCTTTCTTT. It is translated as CASSWGGSNTEAFF.